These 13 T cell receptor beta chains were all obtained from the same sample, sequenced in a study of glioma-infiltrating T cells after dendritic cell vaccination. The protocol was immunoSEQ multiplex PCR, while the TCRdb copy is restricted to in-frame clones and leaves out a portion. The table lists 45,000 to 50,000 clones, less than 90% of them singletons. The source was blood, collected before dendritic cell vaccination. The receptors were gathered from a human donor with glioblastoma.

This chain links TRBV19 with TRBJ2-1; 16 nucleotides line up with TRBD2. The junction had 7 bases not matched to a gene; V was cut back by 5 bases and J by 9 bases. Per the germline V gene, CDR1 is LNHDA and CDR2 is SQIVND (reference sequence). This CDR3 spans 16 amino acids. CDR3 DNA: TGTGCCAGTAGTGTTGGGACTAGCGGGGGGGCTGGTGAGCAGTTCTTC. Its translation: CASSVGTSGGAGEQFF.

CDR3 DNA sequence: TGTGCCAGCAGCCGTGCTTTTCAGGGTAACCATGAGCAGTTCTTC. It specifies CASSRAFQGNHEQFF. The chain combines TRBV5-6 with TRBJ2-1, with D possibly TRBD1 on 5 matching bases. The CDR3 totals 15 residues. In germline, CDR1 is SGHDT, CDR2 YYEEEE. Between the trimmed V and J ends, which lost 4 bases and 8 bases, there was a span of 19 bases.

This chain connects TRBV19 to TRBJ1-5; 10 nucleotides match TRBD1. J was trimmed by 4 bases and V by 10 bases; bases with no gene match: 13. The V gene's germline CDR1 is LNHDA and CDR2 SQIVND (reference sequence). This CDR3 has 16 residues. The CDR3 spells CATTHRQGAKNQPQHF. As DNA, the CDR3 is TGTGCCACCACCCACCGACAGGGGGCTAAAAATCAGCCCCAGCATTTT.

CDR3 DNA sequence: TGTGCCAGCAGCTTAGCGGGTGGAACAGGGAGTTCACCCCTCCACTTT. It codes for CASSLAGGTGSSPLHF. The gene calls are TRBV7-9 and TRBJ1-6; possibly TRBD1 for D (6 bases). V was cut by 0 bases and J by 9 bases, with 15 bases left in between. The CDR3 extends over 16 amino acids. CDR1 SEHNR and CDR2 FQNEAQ come from the germline V gene (reference sequence). Using reference TRBV7-9 and TRBJ1-6 for the parts outside the CDR3, the full variable domain is DTGVSQNPRHKITKRGQNVTFRCDPISEHNRLYWYRQTLGQGPEFLTYFQNEAQLEKSRLLSDRFSAERPKGSFSTLEIQRTEQGDSAMYLCASSLAGGTGSSPLHFGNGTRLTVT.

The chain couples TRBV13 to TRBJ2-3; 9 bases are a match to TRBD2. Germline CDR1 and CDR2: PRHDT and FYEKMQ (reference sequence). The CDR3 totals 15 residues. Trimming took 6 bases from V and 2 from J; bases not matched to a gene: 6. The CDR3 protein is CASSRSGGITDTQYF. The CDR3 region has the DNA TGTGCCAGCAGTCGTAGCGGGGGAATCACAGATACGCAGTATTTT.

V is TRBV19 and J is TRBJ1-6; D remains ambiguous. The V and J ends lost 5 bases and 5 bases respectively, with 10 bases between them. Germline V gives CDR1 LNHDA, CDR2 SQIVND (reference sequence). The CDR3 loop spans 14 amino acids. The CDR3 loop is CASSHPGNNSPLHF. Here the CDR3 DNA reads TGTGCCAGTAGTCACCCGGGGAATAATTCACCCCTCCACTTT. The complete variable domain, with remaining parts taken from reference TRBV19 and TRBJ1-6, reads DGGITQSPKYLFRKEGQNVTLSCEQNLNHDAMYWYRQDPGQGLRLIYYSQIVNDFQKGDIAEGYSVSREKKESFPLTVTSAQKNPTAFYLCASSHPGNNSPLHFGNGTRLTVT.

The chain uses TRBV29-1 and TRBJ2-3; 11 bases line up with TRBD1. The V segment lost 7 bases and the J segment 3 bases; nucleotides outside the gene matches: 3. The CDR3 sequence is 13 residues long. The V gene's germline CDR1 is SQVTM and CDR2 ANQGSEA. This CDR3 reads CSEGTGGTDTQYF. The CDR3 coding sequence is TGCAGCGAAGGGACAGGGGGAACAGATACGCAGTATTTT.

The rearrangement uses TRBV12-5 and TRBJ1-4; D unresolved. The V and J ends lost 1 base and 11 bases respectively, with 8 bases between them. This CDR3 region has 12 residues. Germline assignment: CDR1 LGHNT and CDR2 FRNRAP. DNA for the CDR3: TGTGCTAGTGGTTTGGACACGGGGAAACTGTTTTTT. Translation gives CASGLDTGKLFF.

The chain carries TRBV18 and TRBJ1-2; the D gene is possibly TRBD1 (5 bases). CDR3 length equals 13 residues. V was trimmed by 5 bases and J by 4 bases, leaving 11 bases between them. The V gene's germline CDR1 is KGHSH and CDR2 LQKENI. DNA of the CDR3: TGTGCCAGCTCAATGGACACCCGCTATGGCTACACCTTC. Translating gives CASSMDTRYGYTF.

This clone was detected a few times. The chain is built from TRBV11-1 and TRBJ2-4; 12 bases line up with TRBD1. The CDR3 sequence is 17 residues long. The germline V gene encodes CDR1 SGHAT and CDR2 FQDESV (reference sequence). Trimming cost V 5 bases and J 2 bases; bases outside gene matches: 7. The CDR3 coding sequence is TGTGCCAGCAGCGCACCGGGACAGGGGGCTTCCAAAAACATTCAGTACTTC. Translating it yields CASSAPGQGASKNIQYF. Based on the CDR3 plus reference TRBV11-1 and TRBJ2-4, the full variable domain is EAEVAQSPRYKITEKSQAVAFWCDPISGHATLYWYRQILGQGPELLVQFQDESVVDDSQLPKDRFSAERLKGVDSTLKIQPAELGDSAMYLCASSAPGQGASKNIQYFGAGTRLSVL.

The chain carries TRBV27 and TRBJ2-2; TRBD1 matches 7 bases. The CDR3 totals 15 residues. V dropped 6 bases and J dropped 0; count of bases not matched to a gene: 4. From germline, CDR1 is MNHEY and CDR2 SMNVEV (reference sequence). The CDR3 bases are TGTGCCAGCAGACTGGGACAGACGAACACCGGGGAGCTGTTTTTT. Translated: CASRLGQTNTGELFF.

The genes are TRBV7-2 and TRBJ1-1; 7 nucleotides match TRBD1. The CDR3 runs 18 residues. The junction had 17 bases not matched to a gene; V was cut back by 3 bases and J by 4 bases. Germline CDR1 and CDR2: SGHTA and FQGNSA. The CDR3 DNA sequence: TGTGCCAGCAGCTTTCTTCAGGGGGGTTCTTGGTTGGGCACTGAAGCTTTCTTT. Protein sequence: CASSFLQGGSWLGTEAFF.

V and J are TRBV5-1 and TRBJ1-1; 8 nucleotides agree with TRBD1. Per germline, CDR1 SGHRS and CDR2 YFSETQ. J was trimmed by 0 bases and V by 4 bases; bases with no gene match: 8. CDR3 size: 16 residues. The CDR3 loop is CASSQEPTGVNTEAFF. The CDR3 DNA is TGCGCCAGCAGCCAGGAACCGACAGGGGTGAACACTGAAGCTTTCTTT.